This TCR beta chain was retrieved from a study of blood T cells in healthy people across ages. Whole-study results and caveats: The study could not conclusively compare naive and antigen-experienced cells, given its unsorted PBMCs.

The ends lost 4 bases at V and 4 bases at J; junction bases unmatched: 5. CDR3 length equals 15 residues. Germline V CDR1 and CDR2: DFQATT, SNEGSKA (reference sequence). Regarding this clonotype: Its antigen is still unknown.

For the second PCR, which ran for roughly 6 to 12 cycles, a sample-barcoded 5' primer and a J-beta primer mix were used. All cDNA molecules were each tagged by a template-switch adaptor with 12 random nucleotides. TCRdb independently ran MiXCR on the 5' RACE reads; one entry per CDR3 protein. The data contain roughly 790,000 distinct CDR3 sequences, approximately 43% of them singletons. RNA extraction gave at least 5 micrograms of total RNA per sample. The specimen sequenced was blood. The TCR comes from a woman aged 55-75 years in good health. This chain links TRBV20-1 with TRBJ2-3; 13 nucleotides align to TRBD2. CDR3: CSATRTSGSSDTQYF. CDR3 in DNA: TGCAGTGCTACCCGGACTAGCGGGAGTTCAGATACGCAGTATTTT.